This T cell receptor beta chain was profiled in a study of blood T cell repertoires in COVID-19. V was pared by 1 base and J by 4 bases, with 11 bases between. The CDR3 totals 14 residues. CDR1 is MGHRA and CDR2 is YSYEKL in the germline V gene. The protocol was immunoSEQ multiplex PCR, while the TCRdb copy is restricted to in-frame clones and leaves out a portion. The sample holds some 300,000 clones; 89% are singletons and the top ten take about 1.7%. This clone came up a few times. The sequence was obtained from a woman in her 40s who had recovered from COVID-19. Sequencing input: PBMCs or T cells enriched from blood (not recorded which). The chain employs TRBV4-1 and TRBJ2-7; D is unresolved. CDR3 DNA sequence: TGCGCCAGCAGCCAAGGTTTATCTTCTTACGAGCAGTACTTC. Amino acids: CASSQGLSSYEQYF.